This TCR beta chain was documented in a study of blood T cell repertoires in COVID-19. Germline V gene lookup returns CDR1 SGHRS and CDR2 YFSETQ. The CDR3 contains 16 residues. Trimming removed 1 base from V and 4 bases from J, with 14 bases in between. Sequencing was performed with immunoSEQ multiplex PCR; in TCRdb, only in-frame clones are kept and a portion is missing. Of some 200,000 clones in the sample, roughly 80% were seen once. The V and J genes are TRBV5-1 and TRBJ1-4, with no clear D. This TCR came from a man in his sixties with COVID-19, enrolled during active disease. Material: peripheral blood. CDR3: CASSLTTMPSNEKLFF. CDR3 bases: TGCGCCAGCAGCTTGACAACAATGCCAAGTAATGAAAAACTGTTTTTT.